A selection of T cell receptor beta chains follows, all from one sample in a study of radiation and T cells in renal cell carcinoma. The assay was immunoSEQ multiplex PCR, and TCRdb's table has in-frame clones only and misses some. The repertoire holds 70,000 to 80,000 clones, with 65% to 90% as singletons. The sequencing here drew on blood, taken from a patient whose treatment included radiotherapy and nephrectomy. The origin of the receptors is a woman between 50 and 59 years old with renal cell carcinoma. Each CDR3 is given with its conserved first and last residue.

CASSHTTRYRVGTEAFF,TRBV4-3
CASSLGNGYDEQFF,TRBV11-2
CASSVQEGNTQYF,TRBV2
CASRRQGPRKNYEQYF,TRBV14
CASRGTRPFTDTQYF,TRBV19
CASSYSNRDPNYGYTF,TRBV6-5
CASSSTGLSSYSEQFF,TRBV5-8
CASSLVVRGSVQYF,TRBV7-9
CASQQGPQNIQYF,TRBV19
CASSQQRNYGYTF,TRBV7-9
CASSPAGGYEKLFF,TRBV18
CASSLRVSNTEAFF,TRBV28
CASSETGTGPRETQYF,TRBV25-1
CSVAGRADEQYF,TRBV29-1
CASSTQGRADNSPLHF,TRBV19
CASSPNGPGGQFF,TRBV7-2
CAWGTRGGSSGANVLTF,TRBV30
CASSLGQDNEQFF,TRBV7-9
CSPRTGRRETQYF,TRBV29-1
CASSFAGTKGDTQYF,TRBV5-1
CASSSGQLDTEAFF,TRBV7-9
CASRTGESNYGYTF,TRBV6-5
CATQQGGEEAFF,TRBV28
CASSEARTANTGELFF,TRBV2
CASSPGDGEETQYF,TRBV11-3
CASSQSYGEAKKLFF,TRBV23-1
CASSQDYQGSGEKLFF,TRBV4-3
CASSPFPGTQFF,TRBV7-9
CASSKKVHERGKENEQFF,TRBV21-1
CASRELAGGPNEQFF,TRBV4-3
CASKKRGGEVYF,TRBV6-5
CASLPTVGAGYTF,TRBV2
CASSYGREDYGYTF,TRBV5-1
CASSKGGSNEKLFF,TRBV5-1
CASISTYGYTF,TRBV28
CASSLGAGEGEQFF,TRBV5-1
CASSLVQEYSYEQYF,TRBV27
CASSFGGGIGNTIYF,TRBV28
CASSLYPRTGLSYEQYF,TRBV28
CASSLSLRGAGANVLTF,TRBV27
CASSLAGVYNEQFF,TRBV5-1
CASSDSYRGNQPQHF,TRBV6-1
CAWSVRGGTHRYTQYF,TRBV30
CASSENLAALYNEQFF,TRBV10-2
CASSRLQGKETQYF,TRBV7-2